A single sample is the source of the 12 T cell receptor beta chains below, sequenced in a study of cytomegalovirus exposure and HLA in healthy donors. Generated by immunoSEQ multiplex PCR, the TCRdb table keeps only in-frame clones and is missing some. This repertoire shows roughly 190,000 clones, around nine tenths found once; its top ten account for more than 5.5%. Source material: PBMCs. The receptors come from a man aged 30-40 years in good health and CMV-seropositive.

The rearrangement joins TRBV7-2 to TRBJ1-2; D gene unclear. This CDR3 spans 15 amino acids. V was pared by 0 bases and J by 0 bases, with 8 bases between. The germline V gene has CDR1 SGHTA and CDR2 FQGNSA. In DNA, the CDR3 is TGTGCCAGCAGCTTAGCTGGCACCGCTAACTATGGCTACACCTTC. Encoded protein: CASSLAGTANYGYTF. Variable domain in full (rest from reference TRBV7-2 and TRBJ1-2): GAGVSQSPSNKVTEKGKDVELRCDPISGHTALYWYRQSLGQGLEFLIYFQGNSAPDKSGLPSDRFSAERTGGSVSTLTIQRTQQEDSAVYLCASSLAGTANYGYTFGSGTRLTVV.

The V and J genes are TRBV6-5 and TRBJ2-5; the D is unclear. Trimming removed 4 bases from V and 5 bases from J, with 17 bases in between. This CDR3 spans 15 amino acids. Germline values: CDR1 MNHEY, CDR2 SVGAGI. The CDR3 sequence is CASSSSYSIGETQYF. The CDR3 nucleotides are TGTGCCAGCAGTTCCTCGTATTCCATCGGTGAGACCCAGTACTTC.

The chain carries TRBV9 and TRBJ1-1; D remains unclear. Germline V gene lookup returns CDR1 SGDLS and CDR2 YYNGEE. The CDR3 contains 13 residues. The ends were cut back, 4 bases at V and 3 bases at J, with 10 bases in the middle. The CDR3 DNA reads TGTGCCAGCAGCCCGGGTGGGGACACTGAAGCTTTCTTT. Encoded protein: CASSPGGDTEAFF.

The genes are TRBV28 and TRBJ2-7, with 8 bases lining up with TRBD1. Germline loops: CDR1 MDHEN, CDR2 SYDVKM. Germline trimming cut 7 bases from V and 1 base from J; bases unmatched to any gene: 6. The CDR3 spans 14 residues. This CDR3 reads CASNLGDRSYEQYF. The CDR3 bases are TGTGCCAGCAACCTAGGGGACAGGTCCTACGAGCAGTACTTC.

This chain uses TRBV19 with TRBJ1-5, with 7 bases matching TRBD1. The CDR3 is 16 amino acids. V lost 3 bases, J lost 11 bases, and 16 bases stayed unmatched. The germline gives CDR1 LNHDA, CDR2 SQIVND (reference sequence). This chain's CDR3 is CASSIVEGAIQSAQHF. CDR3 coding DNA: TGTGCCAGTAGTATCGTGGAGGGGGCCATCCAATCAGCCCAGCATTTT.

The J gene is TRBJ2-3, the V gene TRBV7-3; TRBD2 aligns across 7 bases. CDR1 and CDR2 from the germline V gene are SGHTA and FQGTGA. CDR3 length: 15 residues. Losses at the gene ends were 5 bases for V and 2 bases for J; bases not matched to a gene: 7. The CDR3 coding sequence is TGTGCCAGCAGCCCCGGACTAGTCCTCACAGATACGCAGTATTTT. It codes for CASSPGLVLTDTQYF.

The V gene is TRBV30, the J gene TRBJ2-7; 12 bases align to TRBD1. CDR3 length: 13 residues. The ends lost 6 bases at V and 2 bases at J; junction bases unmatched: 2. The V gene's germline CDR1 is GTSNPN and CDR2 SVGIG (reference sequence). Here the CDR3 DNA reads TGTGCCTGCGGGACAGGGGGCGCCTACGAGCAGTACTTC. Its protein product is CACGTGGAYEQYF.

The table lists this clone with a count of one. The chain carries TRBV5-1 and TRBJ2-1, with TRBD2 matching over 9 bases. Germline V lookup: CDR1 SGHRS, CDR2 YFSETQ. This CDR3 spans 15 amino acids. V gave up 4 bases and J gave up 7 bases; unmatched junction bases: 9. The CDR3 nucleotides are TGCGCCAGCAGCACCGGACTAGCGTACGTGAATGAGCAGTTCTTC. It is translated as CASSTGLAYVNEQFF.

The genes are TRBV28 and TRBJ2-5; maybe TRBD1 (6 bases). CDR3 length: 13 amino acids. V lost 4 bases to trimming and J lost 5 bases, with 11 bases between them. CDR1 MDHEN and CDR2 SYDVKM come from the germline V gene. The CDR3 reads CASSYQGRETQYF. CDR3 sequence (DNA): TGTGCCAGCAGTTATCAGGGGCGGGAGACCCAGTACTTC.

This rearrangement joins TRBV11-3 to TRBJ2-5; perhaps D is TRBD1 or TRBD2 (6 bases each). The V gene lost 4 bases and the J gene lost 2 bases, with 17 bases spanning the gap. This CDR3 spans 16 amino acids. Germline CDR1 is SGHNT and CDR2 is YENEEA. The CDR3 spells CASSSPTRGDQETQYF. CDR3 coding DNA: TGTGCCAGCAGCTCCCCGACTAGGGGGGATCAAGAGACCCAGTACTTC.

CDR3 in amino acids: CASSLSKGYPYEQYF. The CDR3 DNA sequence: TGTGCCAGCAGTTTATCGAAAGGGTACCCCTACGAGCAGTACTTC. The chain is built from TRBV27 and TRBJ2-7; no clear D gene. CDR1 and CDR2 from the germline V gene are MNHEY and SMNVEV (reference sequence). CDR3 length equals 15 residues. V was cut by 0 bases and J by 2 bases, with 11 bases left in between.

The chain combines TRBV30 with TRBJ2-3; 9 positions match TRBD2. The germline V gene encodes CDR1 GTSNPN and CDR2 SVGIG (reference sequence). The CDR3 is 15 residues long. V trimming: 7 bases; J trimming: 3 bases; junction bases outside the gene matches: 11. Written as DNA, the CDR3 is TGTGCCTTGGTAAAGGGCGGGGGGGCAACAGATACGCAGTATTTT. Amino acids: CALVKGGGATDTQYF.